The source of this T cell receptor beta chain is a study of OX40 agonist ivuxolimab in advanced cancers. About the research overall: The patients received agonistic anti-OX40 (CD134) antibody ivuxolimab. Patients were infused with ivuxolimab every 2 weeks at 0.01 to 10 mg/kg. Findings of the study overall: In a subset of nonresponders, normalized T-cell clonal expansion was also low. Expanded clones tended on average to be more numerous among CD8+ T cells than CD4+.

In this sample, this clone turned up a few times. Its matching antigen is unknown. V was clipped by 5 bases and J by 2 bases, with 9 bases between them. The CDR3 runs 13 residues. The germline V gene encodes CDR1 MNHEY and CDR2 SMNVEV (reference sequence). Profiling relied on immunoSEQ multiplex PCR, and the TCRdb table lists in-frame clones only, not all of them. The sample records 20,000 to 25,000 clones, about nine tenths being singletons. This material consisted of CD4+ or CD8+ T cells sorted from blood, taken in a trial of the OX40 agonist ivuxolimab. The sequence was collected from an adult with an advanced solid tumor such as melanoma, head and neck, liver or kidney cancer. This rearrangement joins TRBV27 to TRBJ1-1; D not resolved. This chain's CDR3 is CASSKVRNTEAFF. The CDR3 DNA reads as TGTGCCAGCAGTAAGGTCCGAAACACTGAAGCTTTCTTT.